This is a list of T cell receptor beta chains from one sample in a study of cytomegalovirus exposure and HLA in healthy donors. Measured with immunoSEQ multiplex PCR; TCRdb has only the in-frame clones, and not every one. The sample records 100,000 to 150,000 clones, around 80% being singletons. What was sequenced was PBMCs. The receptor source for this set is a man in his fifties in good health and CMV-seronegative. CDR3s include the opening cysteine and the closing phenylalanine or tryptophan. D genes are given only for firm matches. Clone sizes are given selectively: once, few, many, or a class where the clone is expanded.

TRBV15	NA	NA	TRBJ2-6	CATSRDLGGRSSGANVLPF	TGTGCCACCAGCAGAGATCTTGGGGGGAGAAGCTCTGGGGCCAACGTCCTGCCTTTC
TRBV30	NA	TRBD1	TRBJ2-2	CACSQGARKLFF	TGTGCCTGTTCTCAGGGGGCGCGGAAGCTGTTTTTT
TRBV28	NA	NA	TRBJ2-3	CASSLSGSGTQYF	TGTGCCAGCAGCCTATCAGGGTCCGGTACGCAGTATTTT
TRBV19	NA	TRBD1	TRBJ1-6	CASTEQGAYSPLHF	TGTGCCAGTACCGAACAGGGGGCCTATTCACCCCTCCACTTT
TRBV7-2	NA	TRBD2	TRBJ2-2	CASSLEWRGGIGGELFF	TGTGCCAGCAGCTTAGAATGGCGGGGGGGCATAGGCGGGGAGCTGTTTTTT
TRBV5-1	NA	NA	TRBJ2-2	CASSLASLGLFGNTGELFF	TGCGCCAGCAGCTTGGCGAGCCTAGGACTATTTGGGAACACCGGGGAGCTGTTTTTT
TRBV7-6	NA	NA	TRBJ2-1	CASSLAGAVSYNEQFF	TGTGCCAGCAGCTTAGCAGGAGCGGTTTCCTACAATGAGCAGTTCTTC
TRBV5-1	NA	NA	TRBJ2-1	CASSHGRSRENDEQFF	TGCGCCAGCAGCCATGGGAGGTCGCGGGAAAACGATGAGCAGTTCTTC
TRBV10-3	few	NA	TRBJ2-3	CAIRGGRGTDTQYF	TGTGCCATCAGGGGGGGGCGCGGTACAGATACGCAGTATTTT
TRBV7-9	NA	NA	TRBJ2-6	CASSLGQAPNSGANVLTF	TGTGCCAGCAGCTTAGGGCAGGCCCCCAACTCTGGGGCCAACGTCCTGACTTTC
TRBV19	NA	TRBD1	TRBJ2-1	CASTGYNEQFF	TGTGCCTCGACAGGGTACAATGAGCAGTTCTTC
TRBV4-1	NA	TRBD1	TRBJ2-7	CASSQSGQGLDEQYF	TGCGCCAGCAGCCAATCGGGACAGGGGTTGGACGAGCAGTACTTC
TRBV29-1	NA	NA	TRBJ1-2	CSVEDRALNYGYTF	TGCAGCGTTGAAGACAGGGCCCTAAACTATGGCTACACCTTC
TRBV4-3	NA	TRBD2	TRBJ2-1	CASSQELAGGANEQFF	TGCGCCAGCAGCCAGGAACTAGCGGGAGGGGCAAATGAGCAGTTCTTC
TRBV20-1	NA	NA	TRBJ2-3	CSARTLDTQYF	TGCAGTGCGCGGACTCTTGATACGCAGTATTTT
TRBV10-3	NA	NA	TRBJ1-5	CAISDSGSSNQPQHF	TGTGCCATCAGCGATTCAGGCTCTAGCAATCAGCCCCAGCATTTT
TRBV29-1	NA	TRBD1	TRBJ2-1	CSVGTGWDEQFF	TGCAGCGTTGGGACAGGTTGGGATGAGCAGTTCTTC
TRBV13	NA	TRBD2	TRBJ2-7	CASSGPHLAGTPYEQYF	TGTGCCAGCAGCGGACCTCACCTAGCGGGAACACCGTACGAGCAGTACTTC
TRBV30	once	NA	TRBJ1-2	CARSTRRDYGYTF	TGTGCCCGATCGACCCGGAGGGACTATGGCTACACCTTC
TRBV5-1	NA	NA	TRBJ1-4	CASSLEGGEEKLFF	TGCGCCAGCAGCTTGGAGGGGGGGGAGGAAAAACTGTTTTTT
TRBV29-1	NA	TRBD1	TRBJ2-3	CSVEAPGTGPLGLGTQYF	TGCAGCGTTGAAGCCCCCGGGACAGGCCCGCTGGGATTGGGTACGCAGTATTTT
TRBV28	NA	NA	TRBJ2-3	CASSFSGRLGDTQYF	TGTGCCAGCAGTTTTTCAGGGAGGCTGGGAGATACGCAGTATTTT
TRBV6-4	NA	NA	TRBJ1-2	CASSDRRGGYTF	TGTGCCAGCAGTGACCGCAGGGGCGGCTACACCTTC
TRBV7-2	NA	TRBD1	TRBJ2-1	CASSLRQGARNEQFF	TGTGCCAGCAGCCTCCGACAGGGGGCGAGAAATGAGCAGTTCTTC
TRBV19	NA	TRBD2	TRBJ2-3	CATKYLGTSGVQYF	TGTGCCACTAAATACCTCGGGACTAGCGGCGTGCAGTATTTT
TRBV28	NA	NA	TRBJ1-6	CASNGSPLHF	TGTGCCAGCAACGGTTCACCCCTCCACTTT
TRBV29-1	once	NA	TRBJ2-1	CSVPLSTGTNEQFF	TGCAGCGTCCCCTTATCAACAGGGACCAATGAGCAGTTCTTC
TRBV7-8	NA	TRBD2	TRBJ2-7	CASSLTGTMHEQYF	TGTGCCAGCAGCTTGACGGGGACTATGCACGAGCAGTACTTC
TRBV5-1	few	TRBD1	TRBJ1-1	CASSPGQGGMNTEAFF	TGCGCCAGCAGCCCGGGACAGGGTGGCATGAACACTGAAGCTTTCTTT
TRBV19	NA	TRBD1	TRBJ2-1	CASSVDQDRGNEQFF	TGTGCCAGTAGTGTAGACCAGGACAGGGGCAATGAGCAGTTCTTC
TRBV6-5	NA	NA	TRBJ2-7	CASSPGGRSYEQYF	TGTGCCAGCTCCCCCGGGGGGCGCAGTTACGAGCAGTACTTC
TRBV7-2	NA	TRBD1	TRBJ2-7	CASSRRTGGSYEQYF	TGTGCCAGCAGCCGAAGGACAGGGGGAAGTTACGAGCAGTACTTC
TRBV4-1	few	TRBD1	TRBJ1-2	CATTRGDLNYGYTF	TGCGCCACCACCAGGGGGGACCTTAACTATGGCTACACCTTC
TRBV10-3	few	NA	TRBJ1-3	CAIMPQSGSSGNTIYF	TGTGCCATCATGCCGCAATCCGGTAGCTCTGGAAACACCATATATTTT
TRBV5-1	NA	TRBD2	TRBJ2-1	CASSTRTSNEQFF	TGCGCCAGCAGCACCCGGACTAGCAATGAGCAGTTCTTC
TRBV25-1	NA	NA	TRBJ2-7	CASRQVYEQYF	TGTGCCAGCCGACAGGTCTACGAGCAGTACTTC
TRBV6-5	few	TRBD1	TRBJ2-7	CASSPGQSYEQYF	TGTGCCAGCAGTCCGGGACAGTCCTACGAGCAGTACTTC
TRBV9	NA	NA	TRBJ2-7	CASSVGTDSYEQYF	TGTGCCAGCAGCGTTGGCACAGATTCCTACGAGCAGTACTTC
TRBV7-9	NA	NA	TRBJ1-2	CASSFTRDGYTF	TGTGCCAGCAGCTTTACGCGGGATGGCTACACCTTC
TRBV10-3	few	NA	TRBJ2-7	CAISDYADSYEQYF	TGTGCCATCAGTGATTACGCGGATTCCTACGAGCAGTACTTC
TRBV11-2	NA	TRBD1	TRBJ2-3	CASSLGGQGARTDTQYF	TGTGCCAGCAGCTTAGGCGGACAGGGGGCACGCACAGATACGCAGTATTTT
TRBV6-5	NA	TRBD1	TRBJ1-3	CASSSPRDSSGNTIYF	TGTGCCAGCAGTTCCCCCCGGGACAGCTCTGGAAACACCATATATTTT
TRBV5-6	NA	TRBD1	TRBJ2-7	CASSVTGDSYEQYF	TGTGCCAGCAGCGTAACAGGGGATTCCTACGAGCAGTACTTC
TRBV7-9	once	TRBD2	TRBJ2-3	CASSLSLAAPPRTDTQYF	TGTGCCAGCAGCTTATCCCTAGCGGCCCCACCACGCACAGATACGCAGTATTTT
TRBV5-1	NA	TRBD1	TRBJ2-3	CASSLAGQGFSDTQYF	TGCGCCAGCAGCTTGGCCGGACAGGGTTTCTCAGATACGCAGTATTTT
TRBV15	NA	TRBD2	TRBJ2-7	CATSREGGGSFPRYF	TGTGCCACCAGCAGAGAGGGGGGGGGTTCCTTTCCGAGGTACTTC
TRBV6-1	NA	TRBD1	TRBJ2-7	CASRKRTGEPSEQYF	TGTGCCAGCAGAAAGAGGACAGGTGAACCTAGCGAGCAGTACTTC
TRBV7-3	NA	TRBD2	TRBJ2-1	CASSLTNLAGANEQFF	TGTGCCAGCAGCTTAACTAATCTAGCGGGAGCGAATGAGCAGTTCTTC
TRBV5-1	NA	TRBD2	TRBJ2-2	CASSTTSGGAVGELFF	TGCGCCAGCAGCACCACTAGCGGGGGGGCTGTCGGGGAGCTGTTTTTT
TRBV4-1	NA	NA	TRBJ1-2	CASSPQLDSYGYTF	TGCGCCAGCAGCCCTCAATTAGACAGCTATGGCTACACCTTC